This T cell receptor beta chain was documented in a study of T-cell reconstitution after alpha-beta-depleted transplantation in children. General study results and limits: A year had passed since transplant, and T-cell counts and diversity by then came mostly from newly produced T cells. Several hundred expanded graft clones reportedly gave rise to the alpha-beta T cells present about two months after transplant. There were some patients whose high TCRbeta diversity at day 60 came from surviving recipient T cells and thymic progenitors.

Germline V gene sequence: CDR1 SQVTM, CDR2 ANQGSEA. CDR3 length: 14 residues. V gave up 7 bases and J gave up 7 bases; unmatched junction bases: 13. At least ten counts were recorded for this clonotype. Its antigen is not identified. TCRbeta library preparation incorporated unique molecular identifiers. In TCRdb, the PCR reads were re-called with MiXCR into one record per CDR3 protein. The table lists about 150,000 distinct CDR3 sequences, about 9% of them singletons. This sequence joins TRBV29-1 and TRBJ1-1, with TRBD1 matching over 9 bases. Sequencing used PBMCs, mostly from graft donor cells, obtained 180 days after TCRalphabeta/CD19-depleted stem cell transplant. The TCR originated in a female patient between 2 and 15 years old who had a stem cell transplant for congenital amegakaryocytic thrombocytopenia, so the T cells may come from the graft donor. Here the CDR3 DNA reads TGCAGCGCGGGGACAGGGTCCCTCCATAGTGAAGCTTTCTTT. Residues: CSAGTGSLHSEAFF.